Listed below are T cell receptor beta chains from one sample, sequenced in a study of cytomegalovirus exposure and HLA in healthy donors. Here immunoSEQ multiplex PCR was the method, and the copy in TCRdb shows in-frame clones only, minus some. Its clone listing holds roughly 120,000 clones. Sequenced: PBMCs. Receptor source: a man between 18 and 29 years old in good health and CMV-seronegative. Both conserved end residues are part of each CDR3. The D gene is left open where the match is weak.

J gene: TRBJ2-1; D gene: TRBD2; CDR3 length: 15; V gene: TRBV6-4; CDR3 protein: CASSEASGGADEQFF; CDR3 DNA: TGTGCCAGCAGTGAGGCTAGCGGGGGGGCAGATGAGCAGTTCTTC
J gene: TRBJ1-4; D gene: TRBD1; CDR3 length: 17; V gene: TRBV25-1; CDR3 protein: CASSDRDRGATNEKLFF; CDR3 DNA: TGTGCCAGCAGTGACCGGGACAGGGGAGCAACTAATGAAAAACTGTTTTTT
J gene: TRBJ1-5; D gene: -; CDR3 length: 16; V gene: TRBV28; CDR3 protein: CASSFLNFSRNQPQHF; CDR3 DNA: TGTGCCAGCAGTTTTCTCAATTTTTCACGGAATCAGCCCCAGCATTTT
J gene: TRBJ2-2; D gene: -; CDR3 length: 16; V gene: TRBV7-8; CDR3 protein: CASSSTVTANTGELFF; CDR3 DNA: TGTGCCAGCAGCTCCACCGTTACTGCGAACACCGGGGAGCTGTTTTTT
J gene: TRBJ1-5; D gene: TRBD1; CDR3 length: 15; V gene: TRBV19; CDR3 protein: CASSRDRGGNQPQHF; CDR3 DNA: TGTGCCAGTAGCCGGGACAGGGGAGGCAATCAGCCCCAGCATTTT
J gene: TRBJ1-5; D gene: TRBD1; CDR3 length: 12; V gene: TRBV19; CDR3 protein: CASATGSQPQHF; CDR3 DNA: TGTGCCAGTGCGACAGGGAGTCAGCCCCAGCATTTT
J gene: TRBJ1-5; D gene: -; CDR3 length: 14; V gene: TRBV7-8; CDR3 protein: CASSLGQNNQPQHF; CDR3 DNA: TGTGCCAGCAGCTTAGGGCAGAACAATCAGCCCCAGCATTTT
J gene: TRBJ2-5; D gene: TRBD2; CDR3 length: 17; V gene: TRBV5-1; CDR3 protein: CASSPGLAGPYQETQYF; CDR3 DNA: TGCGCCAGCAGCCCTGGACTAGCGGGACCGTACCAAGAGACCCAGTACTTC
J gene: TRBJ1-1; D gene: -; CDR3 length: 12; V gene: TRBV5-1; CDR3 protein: CASSLVRGEAFF; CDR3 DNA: TGCGCCAGCAGCTTGGTACGGGGTGAAGCTTTCTTT
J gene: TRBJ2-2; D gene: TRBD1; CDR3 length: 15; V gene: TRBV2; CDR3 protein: CASSATGGATGELFF; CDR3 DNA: TGTGCCAGCAGTGCAACAGGGGGCGCCACCGGGGAGCTGTTTTTT
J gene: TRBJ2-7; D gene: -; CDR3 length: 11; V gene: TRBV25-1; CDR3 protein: CASSENGLQYF; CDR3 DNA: TGTGCCAGCAGTGAAAATGGACTGCAGTACTTC
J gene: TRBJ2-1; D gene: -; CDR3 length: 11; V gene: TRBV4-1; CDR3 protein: CASSLNNEQFF; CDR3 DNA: TGCGCCAGCAGCCTCAACAATGAGCAGTTCTTC
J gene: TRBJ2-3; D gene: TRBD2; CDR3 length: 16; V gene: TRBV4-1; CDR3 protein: CASSQSTGLATDTQYF; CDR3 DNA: TGCGCCAGCAGCCAGTCGACGGGACTAGCGACAGATACGCAGTATTTT
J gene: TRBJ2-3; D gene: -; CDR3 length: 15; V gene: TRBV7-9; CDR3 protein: CASSPPGVSTDTQYF; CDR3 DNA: TGTGCCAGCAGCCCCCCAGGGGTATCCACAGATACGCAGTATTTT
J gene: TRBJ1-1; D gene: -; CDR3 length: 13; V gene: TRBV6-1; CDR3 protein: CASNSHKNTEAFF; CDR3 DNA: TGTGCCAGCAATTCGCACAAGAACACTGAAGCTTTCTTT
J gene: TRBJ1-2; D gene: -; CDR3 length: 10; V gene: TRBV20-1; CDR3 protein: CSARGGGLNF; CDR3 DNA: TGCAGTGCTAGGGGGGGAGGGCTCAACTTC
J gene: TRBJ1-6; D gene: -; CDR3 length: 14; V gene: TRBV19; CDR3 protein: CASMDPGLDSPLHF; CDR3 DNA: TGTGCCAGTATGGACCCAGGGCTAGACTCACCCCTCCACTTT
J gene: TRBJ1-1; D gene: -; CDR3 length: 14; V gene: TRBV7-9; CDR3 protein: CASSSEPGGGEAFF; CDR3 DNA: TGTGCCAGCAGCTCAGAGCCTGGAGGAGGTGAAGCTTTCTTT
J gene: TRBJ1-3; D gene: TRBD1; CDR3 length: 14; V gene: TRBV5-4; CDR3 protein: CASSRTGGGNTIYF; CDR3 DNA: TGTGCCAGCAGCCGGACAGGTGGGGGGAACACCATATATTTT
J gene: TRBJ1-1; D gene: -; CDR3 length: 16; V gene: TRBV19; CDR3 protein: CASSILQGGGSTEAFF; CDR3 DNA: TGTGCCAGTAGTATACTACAGGGTGGGGGCTCCACTGAAGCTTTCTTT